This T cell receptor (beta chain) was observed in a study of shared clonotypes between healthy human individuals. General observations from the study: The sole specimen, blood, was sampled, and tissue repertoires likely differ. Among the subsets, naive ones generally showed larger estimated richness than memory ones.

CD45RO-negative, CCR7-selected cells formed the naive CD8 fraction, which excluded terminally differentiated effector memory CD45RA+ cells. With respect to this clone: Its antigen is currently unknown.

Genomic DNA from each subset was divided evenly over several immunoSEQ plates. The data were produced by immunoSEQ multiplex PCR, yet TCRdb's version contains in-frame clones alone and is incomplete. The table records millions of clones, 90% to 95% of them present only once. Source material: naive CD8+ T cells from PBMCs. This clonotype was sampled from a man aged 18 to 30 in good health. Some clones in this sample may be carry-over from other donors' samples.

The CDR3 is CASSPGQVLTDTQYF. The CDR3 DNA sequence: TGTGCCAGCAGTCCAGGGCAGGTGCTCACAGATACGCAGTATTTT. The V gene is TRBV27, the J gene TRBJ2-3; a weak D match, TRBD1 (5 bases). The CDR3 length is 15 residues. V was shortened by 5 bases and J by 2 bases, with 14 bases between the two germline ends. Per germline, CDR1 MNHEY and CDR2 SMNVEV (reference sequence).